This T cell receptor beta chain was identified in a study of blood T cell repertoires in COVID-19. Trimming shortened V by 5 bases and J by 5 bases, and 12 bases separated the two germline ends. CDR3 length: 13 amino acids. Per the germline V gene, CDR1 is SGHVS and CDR2 is FQNEAQ. Only in-frame clones appear in the TCRdb table, and some are missing; sequencing was by immunoSEQ multiplex PCR. Of 150,000 or so clones listed, 65% to 85% are singletons. This sequence joins TRBV7-8 and TRBJ2-5; perhaps TRBD1 as D (7 bases). What was sequenced was PBMCs or T cells enriched from blood (not recorded which). This TCR derives from a woman in her fifties or sixties who had recovered from COVID-19. The DNA of the CDR3 is TGTGCCAGCAGCCCAGGGGGGAGGGAGACCCAGTACTTC. It yields the protein CASSPGGRETQYF.